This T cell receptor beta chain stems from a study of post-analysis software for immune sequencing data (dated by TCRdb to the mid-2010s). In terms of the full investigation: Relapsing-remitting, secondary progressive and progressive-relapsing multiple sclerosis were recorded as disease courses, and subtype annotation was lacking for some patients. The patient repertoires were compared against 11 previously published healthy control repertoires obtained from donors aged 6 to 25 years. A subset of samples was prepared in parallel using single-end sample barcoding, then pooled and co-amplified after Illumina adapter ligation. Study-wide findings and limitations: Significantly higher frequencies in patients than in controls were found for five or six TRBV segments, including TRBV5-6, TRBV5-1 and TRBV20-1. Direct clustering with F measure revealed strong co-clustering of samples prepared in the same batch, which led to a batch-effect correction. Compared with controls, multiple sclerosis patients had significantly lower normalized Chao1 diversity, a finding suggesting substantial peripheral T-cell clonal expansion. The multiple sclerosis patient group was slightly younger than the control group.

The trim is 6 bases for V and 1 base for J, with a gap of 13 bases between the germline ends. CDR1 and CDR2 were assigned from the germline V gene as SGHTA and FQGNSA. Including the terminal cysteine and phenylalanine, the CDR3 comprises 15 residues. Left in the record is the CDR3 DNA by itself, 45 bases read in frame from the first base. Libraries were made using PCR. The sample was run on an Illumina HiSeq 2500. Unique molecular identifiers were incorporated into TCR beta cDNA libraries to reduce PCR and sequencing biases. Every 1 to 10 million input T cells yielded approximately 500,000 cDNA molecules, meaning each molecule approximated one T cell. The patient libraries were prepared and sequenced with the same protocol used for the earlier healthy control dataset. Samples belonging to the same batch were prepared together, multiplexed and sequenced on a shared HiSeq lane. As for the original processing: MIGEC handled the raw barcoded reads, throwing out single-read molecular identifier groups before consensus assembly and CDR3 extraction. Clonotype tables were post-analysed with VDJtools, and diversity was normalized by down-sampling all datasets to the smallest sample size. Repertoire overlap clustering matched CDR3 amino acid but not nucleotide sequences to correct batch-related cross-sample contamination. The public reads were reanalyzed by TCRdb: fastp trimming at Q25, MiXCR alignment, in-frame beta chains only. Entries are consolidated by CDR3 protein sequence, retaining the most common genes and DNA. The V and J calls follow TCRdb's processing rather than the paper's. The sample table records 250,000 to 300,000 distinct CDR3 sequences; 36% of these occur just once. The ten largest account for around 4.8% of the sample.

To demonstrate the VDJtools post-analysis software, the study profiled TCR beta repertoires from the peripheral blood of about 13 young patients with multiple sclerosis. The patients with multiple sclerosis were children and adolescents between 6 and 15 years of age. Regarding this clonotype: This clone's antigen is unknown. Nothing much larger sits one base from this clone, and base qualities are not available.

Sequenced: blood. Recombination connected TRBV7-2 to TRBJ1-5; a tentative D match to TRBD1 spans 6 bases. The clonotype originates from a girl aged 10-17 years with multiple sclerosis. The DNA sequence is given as TGTGCCAGCAGATTGGGACACCGGAGCAATCAGCCCCAGCATTTT. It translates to CASRLGHRSNQPQHF.